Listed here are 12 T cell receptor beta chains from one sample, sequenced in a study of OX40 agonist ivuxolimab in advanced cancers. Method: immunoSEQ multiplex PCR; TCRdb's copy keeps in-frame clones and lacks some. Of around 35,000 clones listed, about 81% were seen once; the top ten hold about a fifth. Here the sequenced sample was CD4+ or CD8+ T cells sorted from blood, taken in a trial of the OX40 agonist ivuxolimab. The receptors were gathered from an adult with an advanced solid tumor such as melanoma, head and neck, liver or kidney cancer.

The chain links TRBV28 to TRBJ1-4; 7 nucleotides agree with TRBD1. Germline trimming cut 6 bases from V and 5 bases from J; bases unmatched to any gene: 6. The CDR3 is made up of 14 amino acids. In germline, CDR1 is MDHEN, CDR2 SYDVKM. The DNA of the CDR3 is TGTGCCAGCAGGGCCGGGACAGAGAATGAAAAACTGTTTTTT. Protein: CASRAGTENEKLFF.

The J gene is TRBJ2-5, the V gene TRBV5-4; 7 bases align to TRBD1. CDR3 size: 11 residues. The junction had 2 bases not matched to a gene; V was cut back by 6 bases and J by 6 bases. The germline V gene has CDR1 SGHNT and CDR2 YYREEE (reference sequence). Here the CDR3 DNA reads TGTGCCAGCAAGGACAGGAAGACCCAGTACTTC. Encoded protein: CASKDRKTQYF.

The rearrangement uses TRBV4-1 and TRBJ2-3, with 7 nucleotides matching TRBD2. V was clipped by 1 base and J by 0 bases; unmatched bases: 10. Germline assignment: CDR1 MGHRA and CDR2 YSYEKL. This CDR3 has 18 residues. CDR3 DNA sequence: TGCGCCAGCAGCCAAGTGGCGGGAGCGGGGACTAGCACAGATACGCAGTATTTT. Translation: CASSQVAGAGTSTDTQYF.

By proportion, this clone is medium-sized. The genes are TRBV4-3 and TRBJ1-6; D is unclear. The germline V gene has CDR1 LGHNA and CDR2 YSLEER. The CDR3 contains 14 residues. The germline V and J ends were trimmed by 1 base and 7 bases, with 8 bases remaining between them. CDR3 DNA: TGCGCCAGCAGCCAAGCGCCGCTAAATTCACCCCTCCACTTT. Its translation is CASSQAPLNSPLHF.

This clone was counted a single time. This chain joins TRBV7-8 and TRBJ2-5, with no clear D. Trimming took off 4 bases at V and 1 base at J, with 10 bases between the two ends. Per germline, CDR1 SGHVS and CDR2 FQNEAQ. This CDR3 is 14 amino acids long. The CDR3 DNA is TGTGCCAGCAGCTCGCCGGGCCGCCAAGAGACCCAGTACTTC. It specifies CASSSPGRQETQYF.

CDR3 DNA: TGCGCCAGCAGCTTGGACAGTTTTAATGAAAAACTGTTTTTT. Protein: CASSLDSFNEKLFF. The V gene is TRBV5-1, the J gene TRBJ1-4; D call uncertain. Trimming removed 0 bases at V and 4 bases at J, with 7 bases between. This CDR3 spans 14 amino acids. Per germline, CDR1 SGHRS and CDR2 YFSETQ.

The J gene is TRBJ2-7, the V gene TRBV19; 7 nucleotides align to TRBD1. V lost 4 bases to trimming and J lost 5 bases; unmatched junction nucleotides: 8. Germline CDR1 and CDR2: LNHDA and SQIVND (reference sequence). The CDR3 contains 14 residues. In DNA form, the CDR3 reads TGTGCCAGTAGTACCGACAGGGTTGTGAACGAGCAGTACTTC. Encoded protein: CASSTDRVVNEQYF. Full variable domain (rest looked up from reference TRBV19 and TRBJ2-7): DGGITQSPKYLFRKEGQNVTLSCEQNLNHDAMYWYRQDPGQGLRLIYYSQIVNDFQKGDIAEGYSVSREKKESFPLTVTSAQKNPTAFYLCASSTDRVVNEQYFGPGTRLTVT.

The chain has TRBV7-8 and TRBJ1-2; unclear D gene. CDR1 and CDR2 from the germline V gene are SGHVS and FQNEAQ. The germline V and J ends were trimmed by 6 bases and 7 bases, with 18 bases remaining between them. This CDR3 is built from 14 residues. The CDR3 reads CASRPILRRGGYTF. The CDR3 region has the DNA TGTGCCAGCAGGCCTATCTTACGGCGGGGTGGCTACACCTTC.

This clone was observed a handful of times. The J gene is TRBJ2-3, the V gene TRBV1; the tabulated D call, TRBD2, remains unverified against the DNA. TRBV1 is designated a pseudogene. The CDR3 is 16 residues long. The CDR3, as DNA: TGCACCAGCAGCCGATCGGGACTAGCGCGGGCGGATACGCAGTATTTT. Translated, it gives CTSSRSGLARADTQYF.

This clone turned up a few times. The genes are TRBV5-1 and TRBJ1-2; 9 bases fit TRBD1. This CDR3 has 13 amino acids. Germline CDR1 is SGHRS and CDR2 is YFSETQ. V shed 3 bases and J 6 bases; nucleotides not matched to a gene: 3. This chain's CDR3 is CASSWTGADGYTF. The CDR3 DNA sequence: TGCGCCAGCAGCTGGACAGGGGCTGATGGCTACACCTTC.

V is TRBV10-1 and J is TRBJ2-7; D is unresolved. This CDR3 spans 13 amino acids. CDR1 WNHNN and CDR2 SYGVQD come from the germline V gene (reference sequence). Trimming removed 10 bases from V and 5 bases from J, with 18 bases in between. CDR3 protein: CAIQWLGVHEQYF. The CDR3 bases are TGCGCCATCCAGTGGTTAGGTGTCCACGAGCAGTACTTC.

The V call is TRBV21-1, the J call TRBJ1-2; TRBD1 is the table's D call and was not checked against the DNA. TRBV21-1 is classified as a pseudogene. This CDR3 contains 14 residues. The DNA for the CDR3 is TGTGCCAGCAGCAGCTTCGACAGGGACTATGGCTACACCTTC. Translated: CASSSFDRDYGYTF.